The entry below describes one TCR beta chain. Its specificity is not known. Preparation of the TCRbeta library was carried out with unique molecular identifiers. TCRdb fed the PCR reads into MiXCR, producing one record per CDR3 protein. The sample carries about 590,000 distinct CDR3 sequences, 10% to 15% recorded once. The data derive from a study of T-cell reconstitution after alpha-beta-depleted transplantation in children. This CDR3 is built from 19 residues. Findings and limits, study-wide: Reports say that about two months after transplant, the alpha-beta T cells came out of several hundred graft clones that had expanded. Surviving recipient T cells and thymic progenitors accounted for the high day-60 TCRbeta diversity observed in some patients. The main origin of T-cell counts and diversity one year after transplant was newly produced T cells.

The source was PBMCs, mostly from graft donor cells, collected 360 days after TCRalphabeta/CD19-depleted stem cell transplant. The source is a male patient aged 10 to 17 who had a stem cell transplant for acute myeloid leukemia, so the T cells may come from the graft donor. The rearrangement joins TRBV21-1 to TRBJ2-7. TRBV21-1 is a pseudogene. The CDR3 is CASSKGYLKWTRSSYEQYF. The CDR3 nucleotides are TGTGCCAGCAGCAAAGGATACCTCAAATGGACTAGGAGCTCCTACGAGCAGTACTTC.